These 21 T cell receptor beta chains share one sample of origin, sequenced in a study of blood T cell repertoires in COVID-19. Data came from immunoSEQ multiplex PCR; TCRdb stores just in-frame clones and leaves some out. Among around 140,000 clones listed, 65% to 80% were seen once. The specimen sequenced was peripheral blood. Receptors were obtained from a woman aged 55-69 years with acute or convalescent COVID-19.

This clone was seen only once. CDR3 in amino acids: CAISGVGEQYF. The DNA for the CDR3 is TGTGCCATCAGTGGAGTCGGCGAGCAGTACTTC. The chain recombines TRBV10-3 with TRBJ2-7; unclear D gene. The CDR3 is made up of 11 amino acids. V lost 4 bases and J 6 bases, leaving 7 bases between the germline ends. CDR1 and CDR2 from the germline V gene are ENHRY and SYGVKD.

The chain couples TRBV28 to TRBJ1-1, with 8 bases aligning to TRBD1. Germline loops: CDR1 MDHEN, CDR2 SYDVKM. With 6 bases clipped from V and 9 bases from J, the junction kept 9 bases outside the gene matches. The CDR3 contains 13 residues. CDR3 DNA: TGTGCCAGCAGCACCCCAGGGGGCAATAAAGCTTTCTTT. This gives the protein CASSTPGGNKAFF.

This sequence joins TRBV6-5 and TRBJ2-1; D is perhaps TRBD2 (7 bases). The CDR3 totals 15 residues. Trimming removed 1 base at V and 8 bases at J, with 15 bases between. Germline values: CDR1 MNHEY, CDR2 SVGAGI. CDR3 coding DNA: TGTGCCAGCAGTTACTATCTAGGGGGGGGCGATGAGCAGTTCTTC. Translation: CASSYYLGGGDEQFF.

In this sample, this clone turned up once. V gene TRBV11-2 combines with J gene TRBJ2-2, with 8 bases lining up with TRBD2. Germline assignment: CDR1 SGHAT and CDR2 FQNNGV. CDR3 size: 14 residues. Trimming removed 4 bases from V and 8 bases from J; junction bases left unmatched: 6. In DNA, the CDR3 is TGTGCCAGCAGCTCCCCGGGAGGGTCGGGGGAGCTGTTTTTT. It translates to CASSSPGGSGELFF.

This rearrangement joins TRBV6-1 to TRBJ2-2; 7 bases map to TRBD1. V shed 4 bases, J shed 1 base, and the junction held 15 bases outside the gene matches. The CDR3 consists of 19 residues. Germline CDR1 MNHNS, CDR2 SASEGT. CDR3 in DNA: TGTGCCAGCAGTGGCCTACCTCGCCCGGACAGGAAGAACACCGGGGAGCTGTTTTTT. This translates into CASSGLPRPDRKNTGELFF.

This CDR3 is CASSVGGVGGYTF. For the CDR3, the DNA is TGTGCCAGCAGCGTAGGGGGGGTCGGAGGCTACACCTTC. The V and J genes are TRBV9 and TRBJ1-2, with a tentative D call TRBD1 (5 bases). This CDR3 has 13 amino acids. Germline V gene data show CDR1 as SGDLS and CDR2 as YYNGEE. The V gene lost 0 bases and the J gene lost 8 bases, with 11 bases spanning the gap.

This sequence joins TRBV10-2 and TRBJ2-7; TRBD1 is a possible D gene (6 bases). CDR3 length: 14 residues. Deletions cut 8 bases from V and 2 bases from J, with 16 bases between. Germline CDR1 and CDR2: WSHSY and SAAADI. CDR3 sequence (DNA): TGCGCCAGCCGAGCCCGGGACAAGGCCTACGAGCAGTACTTC. The encoded protein is CASRARDKAYEQYF.

The rearrangement uses TRBV7-9 and TRBJ2-7; 12 nucleotides line up with TRBD1. V was pared by 2 bases and J by 0 bases, with 11 bases of the junction left unmatched. The CDR3 is made up of 19 amino acids. Per the germline V gene, CDR1 is SEHNR and CDR2 is FQNEAQ (reference sequence). In DNA, the CDR3 is TGTGCCAGCAGCTTACCGGGACAGGGGGCAGGGGCGGGCTCCTACGAGCAGTACTTC. It yields the protein CASSLPGQGAGAGSYEQYF.

This clone was counted between two and nine times. The rearrangement links TRBV5-1 to TRBJ1-2; TRBD1 matches 7 bases. The length of the CDR3 is 12 residues. V was clipped by 0 bases and J by 7 bases; unmatched bases: 0. Germline values: CDR1 SGHRS, CDR2 YFSETQ. In DNA form, the CDR3 reads TGCGCCAGCAGCTTGGACAGGGGTGGCTACACCTTC. It yields the protein CASSLDRGGYTF.

CDR3 residues: CASRTEPTEAFF. In nucleotides, the CDR3 is TGTGCCAGCAGAACAGAGCCCACTGAAGCTTTCTTT. The chain combines TRBV7-2 with TRBJ1-1, with D unclear. The germline V gene has CDR1 SGHTA and CDR2 FQGNSA. The ends were cut back, 6 bases at V and 4 bases at J, with 9 bases in the middle. The CDR3 is 12 amino acids.

The V call is TRBV5-6, the J call TRBJ2-7, with D perhaps TRBD1 (7 bases). Germline CDR1 reads SGHDT; CDR2 reads YYEEEE. CDR3 length equals 16 residues. V lost 0 bases, J lost 1 base, and 14 bases lay in between. For the CDR3, the DNA is TGTGCCAGCAGCTTGGCAGCGGGCAGGGGGTCCTACGAGCAGTACTTC. It specifies CASSLAAGRGSYEQYF.

J is TRBJ2-1 and V is TRBV2; D gene uncertain. CDR3 size: 11 residues. Germline values: CDR1 SNHLY, CDR2 FYNNEI. V lost 2 bases and J lost 9, with 5 bases in between. The CDR3 loop reads CASSETVEQFF. The DNA for the CDR3 is TGTGCCAGCAGTGAAACTGTTGAGCAGTTCTTC.

CDR3 coding DNA: TGTGCCAGCAGCTTAGAATTGACGGGGAACACTGAAGCTTTCTTT. Amino acids: CASSLELTGNTEAFF. This chain connects TRBV7-6 to TRBJ1-1; D unclear. The CDR3 covers 15 residues. CDR1 is SGHVS and CDR2 is FNYEAQ in the germline V gene. Trimming took off 1 base at V and 1 base at J, with 10 bases between the two ends.

The chain recombines TRBV7-2 with TRBJ2-2; 10 bases are shared with TRBD2. V trimming: 5 bases; J trimming: 6 bases; junction bases outside the gene matches: 12. The CDR3 is made up of 17 amino acids. Per the germline V gene, CDR1 is SGHTA and CDR2 is FQGNSA. The CDR3 reads CASSPWGTLAGAGELFF. In nucleotides, the CDR3 is TGTGCCAGCAGCCCTTGGGGTACCCTAGCGGGAGCCGGGGAGCTGTTTTTT. The full variable domain, in which reference TRBV7-2 and TRBJ2-2 provide the parts outside the CDR3, is GAGVSQSPSNKVTEKGKDVELRCDPISGHTALYWYRQSLGQGLEFLIYFQGNSAPDKSGLPSDRFSAERTGGSVSTLTIQRTQQEDSAVYLCASSPWGTLAGAGELFFGEGSRLTVL.

V gene TRBV27 combines with J gene TRBJ1-2; D is undetermined. Per the germline V gene, CDR1 is MNHEY and CDR2 is SMNVEV (reference sequence). The CDR3 totals 13 residues. The V end was cut by 3 bases, the J end by 5 bases, with 10 bases between. Written as DNA, the CDR3 is TGTGCCAGCAGTTTCAACAGAAATTATGGCTACACCTTC. Its translation: CASSFNRNYGYTF.

This clone was recorded once. The V call is TRBV27, the J call TRBJ2-4; 9 positions match TRBD2. This CDR3 spans 15 amino acids. V was clipped by 3 bases and J by 8 bases; unmatched bases: 8. Germline V gene sequence: CDR1 MNHEY, CDR2 SMNVEV (reference sequence). CDR3 region: CASSFSSGARDIQYF. DNA for the CDR3: TGTGCCAGCAGTTTCTCTAGCGGGGCCCGGGACATTCAGTACTTC.

The gene calls are TRBV10-2 and TRBJ2-7; the match to TRBD2 covers 16 bases. CDR3 length: 17 residues. The junction had 4 bases not matched to a gene; V was cut back by 4 bases and J by 1 base. CDR1 and CDR2 (germline): WSHSY, SAAADI. CDR3 coding DNA: TGCGCCAGCAGTGGGGGACTAGCGGGAGGGCTATCCTACGAGCAGTACTTC. It codes for CASSGGLAGGLSYEQYF.

The chain is built from TRBV14 and TRBJ1-6; D may be TRBD1 (5 bases). CDR1 and CDR2 (germline): SGHDN, FVKESK. Trimming removed 2 bases at V and 0 bases at J, with 20 bases between. The CDR3 consists of 20 residues. The CDR3: CASSQRWTGLLSSYNSPLHF. The CDR3 DNA is TGTGCCAGCAGCCAAAGGTGGACGGGACTTCTGAGCTCCTATAATTCACCCCTCCACTTT. Looking up the rest from reference TRBV14 and TRBJ1-6 gives the full variable domain: EAGVTQFPSHSVIEKGQTVTLRCDPISGHDNLYWYRRVMGKEIKFLLHFVKESKQDESGMPNNRFLAERTGGTYSTLKVQPAELEDSGVYFCASSQRWTGLLSSYNSPLHFGNGTRLTVT.

This clone has only one observation. The V call is TRBV10-2, the J call TRBJ1-2; TRBD1 agrees at 7 bases. Germline V gives CDR1 WSHSY, CDR2 SAAADI. This CDR3 region has 15 residues. V lost 0 bases and J lost 3; bases outside the gene matches: 4. CDR3 loop: CASSESGQGDYGYTF. DNA of the CDR3: TGCGCCAGCAGTGAGTCGGGTCAGGGGGACTATGGCTACACCTTC.

V usage is TRBV3-1 (or the pseudogene TRBV3-2) and J usage is TRBJ1-1, with D possibly matching TRBD1 (5 bases). The CDR3 is 18 residues long. CDR1 is LGHDT and CDR2 is YNNKEL in the germline V gene (reference sequence). Trimming removed 4 bases from V and 1 base from J, with 22 bases in between. The DNA of the CDR3 is TGTGCCAGCAGCCCTCGGTGGCAGGGAGGTTCGGGGAACACTGAAGCTTTCTTT. Its translation: CASSPRWQGGSGNTEAFF.

V gene TRBV24-1 combines with J gene TRBJ1-2; 7 bases agree with TRBD1. Germline CDR1 reads KGHDR; CDR2 reads SFDVKD. The CDR3 extends over 14 amino acids. The ends lost 7 bases at V and 8 bases at J; junction bases unmatched: 12. Written as DNA, the CDR3 is TGTGCCACCAGACCTACAGGGGACTCGGGCGGCTACACCTTC. It encodes CATRPTGDSGGYTF.